What follows describes a single T cell receptor (beta chain). Its antigen is undetermined. The data originate from a study of Ad26.COV2.S vaccination and SARS-CoV-2 variants. Treatment defined: over 15 received Ad26.COV2.S at low or high dose, single or two shots; about 5 received placebo; per-sample allocation not given. At day 63 after the first vaccine or placebo injection, samples were drawn. Germline values: CDR1 SQVTM, CDR2 ANQGSEA. Trimming took 3 bases from V and 3 from J, leaving 18 bases between them. This CDR3 is 16 amino acids long. Here immunoSEQ multiplex PCR was the method, and the copy in TCRdb shows in-frame clones only, minus some. Of about 680,000 clones in the sample, roughly nine tenths were seen once. Overall study findings and caveats: Total T cell responses may have been underestimated by the TCR breadth and depth analyses. Researchers reported similar non-spike TCR breadth in vaccine and placebo recipients.

The sequence came from a person between 18 and 60 years old who received the Ad26.COV2.S COVID-19 vaccine or a placebo. The sample was peripheral blood, taken in a trial of Ad26.COV2.S vaccine versus placebo. The chain carries TRBV29-1 and TRBJ2-1, with D perhaps TRBD1 (6 bases). The CDR3 coding sequence is TGCAGCGTTGAGGATCAGGGGCCCCGGGACTACAATGAGCAGTTCTTC. It yields the protein CSVEDQGPRDYNEQFF.